The entry that follows covers one T cell receptor beta chain sequence. Its target is not known. This entry comes from a study of monozygotic twins with inflammatory bowel disease. The study's findings and limits: IBD patients shared fewer clonotypes with other individuals than healthy twins, especially patients with disease activity signs. Individual T cell subtypes were not distinguishable.

CDR1 and CDR2 (germline): SGHTA, FQGNSA. The CDR3 is made up of 14 amino acids. Reanalyzing the 5' RACE reads, TCRdb keeps one entry per CDR3 protein, without DNA. The sample includes 150,000 or so distinct CDR3 sequences. Sequencing was carried out using blood. This TCR derives from a human donor with ulcerative colitis or Crohn's disease, or a healthy co-twin of an affected twin (not recorded which). This chain links TRBV7-2 with TRBJ2-5. The CDR3 spells CASSSEVRQETQYF. Full variable domain (missing parts from reference TRBV7-2 and TRBJ2-5): GAGVSQSPSNKVTEKGKDVELRCDPISGHTALYWYRQSLGQGLEFLIYFQGNSAPDKSGLPSDRFSAERTGGSVSTLTIQRTQQEDSAVYLCASSSEVRQETQYFGPGTRLLVL.